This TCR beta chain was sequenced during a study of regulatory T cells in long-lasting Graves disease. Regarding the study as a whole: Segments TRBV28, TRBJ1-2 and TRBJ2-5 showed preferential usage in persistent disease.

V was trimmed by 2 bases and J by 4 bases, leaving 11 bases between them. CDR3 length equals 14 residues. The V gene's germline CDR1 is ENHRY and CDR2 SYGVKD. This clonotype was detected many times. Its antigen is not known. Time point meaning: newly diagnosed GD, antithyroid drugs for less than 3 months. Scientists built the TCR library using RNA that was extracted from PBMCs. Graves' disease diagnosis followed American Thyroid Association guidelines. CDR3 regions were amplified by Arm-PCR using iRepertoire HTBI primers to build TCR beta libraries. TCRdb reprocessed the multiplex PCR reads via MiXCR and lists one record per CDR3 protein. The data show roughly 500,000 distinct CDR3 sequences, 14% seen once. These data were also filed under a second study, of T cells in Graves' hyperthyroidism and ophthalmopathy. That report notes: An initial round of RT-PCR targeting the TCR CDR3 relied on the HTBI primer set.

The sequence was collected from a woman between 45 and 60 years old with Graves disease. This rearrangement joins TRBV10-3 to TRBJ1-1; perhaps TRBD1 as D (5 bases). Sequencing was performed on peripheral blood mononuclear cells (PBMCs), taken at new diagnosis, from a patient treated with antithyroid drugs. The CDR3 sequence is CAISEVGVGTEAFF. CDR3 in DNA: TGTGCCATCAGTGAGGTGGGGGTAGGCACTGAAGCTTTCTTT.